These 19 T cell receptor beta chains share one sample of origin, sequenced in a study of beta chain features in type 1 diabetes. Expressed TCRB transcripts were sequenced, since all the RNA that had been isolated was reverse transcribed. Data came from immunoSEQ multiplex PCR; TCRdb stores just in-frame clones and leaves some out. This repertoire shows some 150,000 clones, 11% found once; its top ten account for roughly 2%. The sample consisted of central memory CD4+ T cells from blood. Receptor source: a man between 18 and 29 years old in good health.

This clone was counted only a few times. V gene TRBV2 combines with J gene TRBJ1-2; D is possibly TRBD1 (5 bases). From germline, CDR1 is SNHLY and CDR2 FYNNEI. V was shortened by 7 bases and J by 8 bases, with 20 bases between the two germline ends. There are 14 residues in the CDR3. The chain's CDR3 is CASTMGRPVWGYTF. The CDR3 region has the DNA TGTGCCAGCACTATGGGACGCCCCGTCTGGGGCTACACCTTC.

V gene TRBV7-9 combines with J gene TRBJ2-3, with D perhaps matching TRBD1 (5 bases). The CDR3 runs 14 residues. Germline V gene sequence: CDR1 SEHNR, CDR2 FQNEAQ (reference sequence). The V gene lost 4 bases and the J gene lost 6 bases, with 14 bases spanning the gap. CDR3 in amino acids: CASSYLGQSDTQYF. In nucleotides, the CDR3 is TGTGCCAGCAGCTACTTGGGGCAAAGCGATACGCAGTATTTT.

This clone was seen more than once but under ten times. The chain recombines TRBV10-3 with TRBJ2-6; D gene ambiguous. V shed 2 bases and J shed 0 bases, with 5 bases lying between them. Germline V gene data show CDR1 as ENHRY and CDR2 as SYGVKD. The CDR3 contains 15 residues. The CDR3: CAISEPISGANVLTF. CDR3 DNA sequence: TGTGCCATCAGTGAGCCTATCTCTGGGGCCAACGTCCTGACTTTC.

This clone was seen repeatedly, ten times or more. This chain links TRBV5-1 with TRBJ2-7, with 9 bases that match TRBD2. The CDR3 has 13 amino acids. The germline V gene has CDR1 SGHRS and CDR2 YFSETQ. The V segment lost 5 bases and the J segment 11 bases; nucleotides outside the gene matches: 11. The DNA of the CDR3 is TGCGCCAGCAGTTTCCAGGAGCTAGCGGGGAAGTACTTC. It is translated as CASSFQELAGKYF.

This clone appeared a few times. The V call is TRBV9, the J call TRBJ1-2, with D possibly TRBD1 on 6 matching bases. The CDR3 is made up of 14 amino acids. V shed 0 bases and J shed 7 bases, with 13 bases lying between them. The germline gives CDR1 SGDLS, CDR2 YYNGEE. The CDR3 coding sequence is TGTGCCAGCAGCGTAGTTCCCACAGGGTCTGGCTACACCTTC. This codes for CASSVVPTGSGYTF.

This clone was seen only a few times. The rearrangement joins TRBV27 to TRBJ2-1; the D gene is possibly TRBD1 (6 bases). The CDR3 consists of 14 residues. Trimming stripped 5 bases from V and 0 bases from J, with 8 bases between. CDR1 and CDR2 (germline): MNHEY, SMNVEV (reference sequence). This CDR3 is CASSLRGSYNEQFF. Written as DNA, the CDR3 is TGTGCCAGCAGTCTCAGGGGCTCCTACAATGAGCAGTTCTTC.

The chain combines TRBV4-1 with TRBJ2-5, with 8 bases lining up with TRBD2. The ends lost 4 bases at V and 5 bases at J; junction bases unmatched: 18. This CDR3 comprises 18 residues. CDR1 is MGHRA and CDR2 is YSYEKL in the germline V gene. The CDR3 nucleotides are TGCGCCAGCAGCCGCAAGGGTGCGGGGGGCCTCAGGGAGGAGACCCAGTACTTC. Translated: CASSRKGAGGLREETQYF.

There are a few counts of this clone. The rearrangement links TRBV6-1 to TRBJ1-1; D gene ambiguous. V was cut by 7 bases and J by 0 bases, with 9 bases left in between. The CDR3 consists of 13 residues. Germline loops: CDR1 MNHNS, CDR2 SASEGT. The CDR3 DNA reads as TGTGCCAGCAATACCGTCCTGAACACTGAAGCTTTCTTT. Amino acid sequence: CASNTVLNTEAFF.

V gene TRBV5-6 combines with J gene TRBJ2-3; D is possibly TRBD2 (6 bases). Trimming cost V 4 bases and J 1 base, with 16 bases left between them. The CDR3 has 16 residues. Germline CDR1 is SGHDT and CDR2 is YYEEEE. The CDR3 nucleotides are TGTGCCAGCAGCCGATCCCCGGGACTGCGCACAGATACGCAGTATTTT. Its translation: CASSRSPGLRTDTQYF.

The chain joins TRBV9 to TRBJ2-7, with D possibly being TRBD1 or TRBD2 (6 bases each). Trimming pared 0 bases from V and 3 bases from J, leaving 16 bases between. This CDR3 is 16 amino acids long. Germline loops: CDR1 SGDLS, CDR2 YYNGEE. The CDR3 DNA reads TGTGCCAGCAGCGTAGGGGTCGGGGGCGCCGGCTACGAGCAGTACTTC. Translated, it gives CASSVGVGGAGYEQYF.

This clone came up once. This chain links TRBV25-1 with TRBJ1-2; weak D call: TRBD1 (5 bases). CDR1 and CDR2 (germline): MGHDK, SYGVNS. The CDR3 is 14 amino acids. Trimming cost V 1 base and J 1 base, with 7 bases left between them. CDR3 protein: CASSESRGNYGYTF. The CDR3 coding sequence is TGTGCCAGCAGTGAATCGAGGGGTAACTATGGCTACACCTTC.

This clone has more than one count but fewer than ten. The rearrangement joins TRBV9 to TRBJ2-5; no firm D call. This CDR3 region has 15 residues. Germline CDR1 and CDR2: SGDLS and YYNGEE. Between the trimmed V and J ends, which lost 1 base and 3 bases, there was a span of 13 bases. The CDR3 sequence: CASSVTPRREETQYF. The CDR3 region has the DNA TGTGCCAGCAGCGTAACCCCGAGGCGAGAAGAGACCCAGTACTTC.

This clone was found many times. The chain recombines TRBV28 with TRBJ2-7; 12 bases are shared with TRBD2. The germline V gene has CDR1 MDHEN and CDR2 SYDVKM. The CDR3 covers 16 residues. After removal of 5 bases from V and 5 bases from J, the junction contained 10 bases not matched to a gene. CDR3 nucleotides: TGTGCCAGCAGTCCCCTTGGACTAGCGGGATCTAACGAGCAGTACTTC. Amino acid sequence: CASSPLGLAGSNEQYF.

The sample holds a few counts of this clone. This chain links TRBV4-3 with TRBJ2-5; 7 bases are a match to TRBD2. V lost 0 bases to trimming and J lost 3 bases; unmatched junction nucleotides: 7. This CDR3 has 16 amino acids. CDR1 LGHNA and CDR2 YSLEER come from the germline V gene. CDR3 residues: CASSQETGGGKETQYF. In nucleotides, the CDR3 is TGCGCCAGCAGCCAAGAAACGGGAGGAGGCAAAGAGACCCAGTACTTC.

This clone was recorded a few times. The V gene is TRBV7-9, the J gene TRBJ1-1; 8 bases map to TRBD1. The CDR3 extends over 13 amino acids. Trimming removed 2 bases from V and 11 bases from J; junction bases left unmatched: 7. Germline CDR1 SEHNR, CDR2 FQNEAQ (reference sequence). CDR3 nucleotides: TGTGCCAGCAGCTTACAAGCAGGGGGCATTGCTTTCTTT. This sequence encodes CASSLQAGGIAFF.

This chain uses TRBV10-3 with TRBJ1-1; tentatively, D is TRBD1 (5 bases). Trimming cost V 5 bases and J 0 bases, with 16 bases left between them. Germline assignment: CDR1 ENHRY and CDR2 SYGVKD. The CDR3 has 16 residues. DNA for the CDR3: TGTGCCATCAGTTTGACAGCAGGAGATATGAACACTGAAGCTTTCTTT. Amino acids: CAISLTAGDMNTEAFF.

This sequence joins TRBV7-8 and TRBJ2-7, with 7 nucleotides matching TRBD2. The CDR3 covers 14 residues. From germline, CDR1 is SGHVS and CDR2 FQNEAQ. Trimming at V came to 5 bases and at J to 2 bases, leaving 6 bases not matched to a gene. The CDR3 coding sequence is TGTGCCAGCAGCCGGGACTACCTAACCTACGAGCAGTACTTC. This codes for CASSRDYLTYEQYF.

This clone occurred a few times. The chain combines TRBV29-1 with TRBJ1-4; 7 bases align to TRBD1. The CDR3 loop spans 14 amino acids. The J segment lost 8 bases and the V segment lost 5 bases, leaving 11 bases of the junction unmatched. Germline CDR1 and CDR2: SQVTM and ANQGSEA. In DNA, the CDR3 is TGCAGCGTTCTTACTTGGGACAGCTCCGAAAAACTGTTTTTT. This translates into CSVLTWDSSEKLFF.

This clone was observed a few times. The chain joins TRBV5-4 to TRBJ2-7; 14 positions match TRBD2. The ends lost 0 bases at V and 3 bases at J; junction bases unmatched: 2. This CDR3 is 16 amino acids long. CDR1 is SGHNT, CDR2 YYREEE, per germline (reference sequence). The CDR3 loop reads CASSLAGTSGSYEQYF. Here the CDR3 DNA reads TGTGCCAGCAGCTTGGCCGGGACTAGCGGGAGCTACGAGCAGTACTTC.